A single sample is the source of the 19 T cell receptor beta chains below, sequenced in a study of blood T cell repertoires in COVID-19. The repertoire was sequenced with immunoSEQ multiplex PCR; TCRdb's copy has only in-frame clones and lacks some. The sample includes 160,000 or so clones, roughly 90% of them seen just once. Sequenced sample: PBMCs or T cells enriched from blood (not recorded which). The receptors were gathered from a human donor with acute COVID-19. The donor label of this sample is uncertain.

J is TRBJ1-2 and V is TRBV20-1; D unclear. The CDR3 is made up of 11 amino acids. The germline V gene has CDR1 DFQATT and CDR2 SNEGSKA (reference sequence). V lost 3 bases, J lost 4 bases, and 6 bases lay in between. CDR3 in amino acids: CSARRPYGYTF. The CDR3 DNA is TGCAGTGCTAGGAGGCCCTATGGCTACACCTTC.

The chain is built from TRBV5-6 and TRBJ1-2; no definite D call. Per the germline V gene, CDR1 is SGHDT and CDR2 is YYEEEE. This CDR3 spans 14 amino acids. Trimming stripped 0 bases from V and 8 bases from J, with 14 bases between. The CDR3 loop reads CASSLDQLAYGYTF. CDR3 coding DNA: TGTGCCAGCAGCTTGGATCAGTTGGCTTACGGCTACACCTTC.

V and J are TRBV6-1 and TRBJ2-6, with 7 bases aligning to TRBD1. Per germline, CDR1 MNHNS and CDR2 SASEGT. V gave up 4 bases and J gave up 0 bases; unmatched junction bases: 9. The CDR3 runs to 18 residues. This chain's CDR3 is CASSALTGPSSGANVLTF. CDR3 DNA: TGTGCCAGCAGTGCCTTGACAGGGCCGAGCTCTGGGGCCAACGTCCTGACTTTC.

V is TRBV24-1 and J is TRBJ1-2, with D tentatively TRBD1 (5 bases). Trimming removed 5 bases from V and 4 bases from J, with 7 bases in between. The CDR3 contains 12 residues. Germline V gene sequence: CDR1 KGHDR, CDR2 SFDVKD. CDR3 sequence: CATSGGGYGYTF. The CDR3 DNA sequence: TGTGCCACCAGTGGGGGCGGCTATGGCTACACCTTC.

V is TRBV5-5 and J is TRBJ2-7; tentative D call: TRBD1 (5 bases). Trimming took off 3 bases at V and 5 bases at J, with 18 bases between the two ends. The CDR3 is 15 residues long. The germline V gene encodes CDR1 SGHKS and CDR2 YYEKEE (reference sequence). The CDR3 DNA reads as TGTGCCAGCAGCTCACCCGAACAGGATTTCAACGAGCAGTACTTC. Residues: CASSSPEQDFNEQYF.

The chain couples TRBV21-1 to TRBJ2-5; TRBD2 reflects the table's D call only, with no check against the DNA. TRBV21-1 is termed a pseudogene. The CDR3 extends over 18 amino acids. The CDR3 coding sequence is TGTGCCAGCTCTCCCCCGCTAGCGGGGGGGAAGTACCAAGAGACCCAGTACTTC. Protein: CASSPPLAGGKYQETQYF.

This rearrangement joins TRBV5-1 to TRBJ1-4, with 9 bases identical to TRBD1. Looked up from germline, CDR1 is SGHRS and CDR2 is YFSETQ. The CDR3 is 13 residues long. V was pared by 4 bases and J by 6 bases, with 1 base of the junction left unmatched. CDR3 residues: CASSRDRDEKLFF. The CDR3 DNA reads TGCGCCAGCAGCCGGGACAGGGATGAAAAACTGTTTTTT.

This chain joins TRBV25-1 and TRBJ2-7, with TRBD2 as a possible D gene (5 bases). Germline values: CDR1 MGHDK, CDR2 SYGVNS. V was pared by 6 bases and J by 1 base, with 13 bases between. This CDR3 is built from 14 residues. CDR3 residues: CASREKAESYEQYF. The CDR3 region has the DNA TGTGCCAGCAGGGAAAAAGCGGAATCCTACGAGCAGTACTTC.

The chain combines TRBV5-4 with TRBJ2-5, with TRBD2 identical over 8 bases. Germline assignment: CDR1 SGHNT and CDR2 YYREEE (reference sequence). The CDR3 is 15 residues long. V was clipped by 4 bases and J by 2 bases; unmatched bases: 7. CDR3 coding DNA: TGTGCCAGCAGCCCCCCCGCTAGCGGGCAAGAGACCCAGTACTTC. Translation gives CASSPPASGQETQYF. The full variable domain, with the rest looked up from reference TRBV5-4 and TRBJ2-5, is ETGVTQSPTHLIKTRGQQVTLRCSSQSGHNTVSWYQQALGQGPQFIFQYYREEENGRGNFPPRFSGLQFPNYSSELNVNALELDDSALYLCASSPPASGQETQYFGPGTRLLVL.

This clone showed up just a few times. The chain combines TRBV11-3 with TRBJ2-7; possibly TRBD1 for D (5 bases). The germline V and J ends were trimmed by 0 bases and 10 bases, with 19 bases remaining between them. This CDR3 is built from 15 residues. CDR1 and CDR2 from the germline V gene are SGHNT and YENEEA. Written as DNA, the CDR3 is TGTGCCAGCAGCTTAGATTTTACAGGCAGGAGCCCTCAGTACTTC. This translates into CASSLDFTGRSPQYF.

J is TRBJ2-2 and V is TRBV5-1; 9 nucleotides line up with TRBD1. The CDR3 extends over 16 amino acids. From germline, CDR1 is SGHRS and CDR2 YFSETQ. J lost 6 bases, V lost 4 bases, and 10 bases had no gene match. CDR3 residues: CASSPPGTGKAGELFF. CDR3 sequence (DNA): TGCGCCAGCAGCCCCCCTGGGACAGGGAAGGCCGGGGAGCTGTTTTTT.

The chain combines TRBV27 with TRBJ1-4; D possibly corresponds to TRBD1 (5 bases). This CDR3 is 15 amino acids long. V was pared by 4 bases and J by 5 bases, with 14 bases between. The germline V gene has CDR1 MNHEY and CDR2 SMNVEV (reference sequence). The chain's CDR3 is CASSSEQAGNEKLFF. The CDR3 nucleotides read TGTGCCAGCAGTTCGGAACAGGCTGGAAATGAAAAACTGTTTTTT.

The chain uses TRBV2 and TRBJ2-1; D might be TRBD1 (7 bases). V was clipped by 8 bases and J by 1 base, with 12 bases between them. Germline lookup yields CDR1 SNHLY and CDR2 FYNNEI. The CDR3 has 14 amino acids. As DNA, the CDR3 is TGTGCCAGCTCCGCAGGGGGGTCCTACAATGAGCAGTTCTTC. Translation gives CASSAGGSYNEQFF.

The CDR3, as DNA: TGTGCCAGCAGCCGAACTAGCGGGGGTACAGATACGCAGTATTTT. Translating it yields CASSRTSGGTDTQYF. The rearrangement joins TRBV6-5 to TRBJ2-3; 11 bases map to TRBD2. The trim removed 6 bases at V and 3 bases at J, leaving 5 bases unmatched. Per germline, CDR1 MNHEY and CDR2 SVGAGI. This CDR3 has 15 residues.

In this sample, this clone turned up a few times. This sequence joins TRBV19 and TRBJ1-5; D uncertain. V shed 7 bases and J shed 6 bases, with 13 bases lying between them. Germline V gene data show CDR1 as LNHDA and CDR2 as SQIVND (reference sequence). The CDR3 covers 13 residues. The CDR3 sequence is CASNRLEGQPQHF. CDR3 coding DNA: TGTGCCAGTAACAGATTGGAAGGTCAGCCCCAGCATTTT. The variable domain in full, completed from reference TRBV19 and TRBJ1-5, reads DGGITQSPKYLFRKEGQNVTLSCEQNLNHDAMYWYRQDPGQGLRLIYYSQIVNDFQKGDIAEGYSVSREKKESFPLTVTSAQKNPTAFYLCASNRLEGQPQHFGDGTRLSIL.

J is TRBJ2-5 and V is TRBV10-3, with D tentatively TRBD1 (5 bases). Per the germline V gene, CDR1 is ENHRY and CDR2 is SYGVKD. The V end was cut by 5 bases, the J end by 5 bases, with 9 bases between. The CDR3 length is 12 residues. Here the CDR3 DNA reads TGTGCCATCAGTCAGGGCGATGAGACCCAGTACTTC. This sequence encodes CAISQGDETQYF.

The chain couples TRBV7-2 to TRBJ2-2, with D maybe TRBD2 (5 bases). CDR3 length equals 15 residues. The ends were cut back, 0 bases at V and 4 bases at J, with 9 bases in the middle. Germline V gives CDR1 SGHTA, CDR2 FQGNSA. The CDR3 spells CASSLAGVGTGELFF. The CDR3 DNA reads as TGTGCCAGCAGCTTAGCCGGGGTTGGCACCGGGGAGCTGTTTTTT.

The V call is TRBV30, the J call TRBJ2-1; 7 bases fit TRBD2. The trim removed 4 bases at V and 7 bases at J, leaving 4 bases unmatched. The CDR3 loop spans 12 amino acids. From germline, CDR1 is GTSNPN and CDR2 SVGIG (reference sequence). The CDR3 protein is CAWTPGGNEQFF. The CDR3 region has the DNA TGTGCCTGGACCCCCGGGGGGAATGAGCAGTTCTTC.

This rearrangement joins TRBV6-5 to TRBJ2-5, with 11 positions matching TRBD2. The trim removed 6 bases at V and 4 bases at J, leaving 7 bases unmatched. CDR1 and CDR2 (germline): MNHEY, SVGAGI. The CDR3 is 15 residues long. The CDR3 protein is CASSDASGGIETQYF. The CDR3, as DNA: TGTGCCAGCAGCGACGCTAGCGGGGGGATAGAGACCCAGTACTTC.